This T cell receptor (beta chain) was identified in a study of monozygotic twins with inflammatory bowel disease. The study, taken as a whole, reports: For repertoire similarity, concordant twins did not differ from discordant twins, possibly because power was limited.

As regards this clonotype: The antigen remains undetermined.

With approximately 16 and 10 cycles respectively, two nested PCRs were carried out on TCRalpha and TCRbeta cDNA. With the 5' RACE reads reprocessed, TCRdb shows one record per CDR3 protein and no DNA. Reported are about 150,000 distinct CDR3 sequences; the ten largest clones contain roughly 1.2%. Per germline, CDR1 ENHRY and CDR2 SYGVKD. The CDR3 totals 16 residues. This receptor was identified in a human donor with ulcerative colitis or Crohn's disease, or a healthy co-twin of an affected twin (not recorded which). The material sequenced was blood. V is TRBV10-3 and J is TRBJ1-1; TCRdb's assignment of TRBD1 cannot be checked, as there is no DNA. CDR3 protein: CAISERGTGGVNEAFF.